The clone carrying this T cell receptor beta chain was counted between two and nine times. Its antigen is as yet unknown. A much larger clone sits a single nucleotide away, making a read error possible. This entry comes from a study of blood T cells in healthy people across ages. General study results and limits: A roughly linear age-dependent decrease characterized TCR beta diversity per million T cells.

The CDR3 covers 15 residues. Germline CDR1 reads SGHRS; CDR2 reads YFSETQ. Next came a second PCR, run for about 7 to 12 cycles, which used a sample-barcoded 5' primer along with a J-beta primer mix. TCRdb recomputed calls from the 5' RACE reads with MiXCR, one row per CDR3 protein. The data show approximately 680,000 distinct CDR3 sequences, with less than 40% seen just once and approximately 15% held by the top ten. The sequenced sample consisted of blood. The chain uses TRBV5-1 and TRBJ2-1; D might be TRBD2 (6 bases). The end of the DNA fits TRBJ2-7 better, so the J call may be wrong. This clonotype was sampled from an elderly woman in good health. CDR3 sequence (DNA): TGCGCCAGCAGCTTGGAGCGGGCGGGGTACAATGAGCAGTACTTC. Amino acid sequence: CASSLERAGYNEQYF.